This T cell receptor (beta chain) was obtained from a study of cytomegalovirus exposure and HLA in healthy donors. Study-wide points: Investigators reported approximately 150 TCR beta chains as tied to cytomegalovirus.

This clone was seen just once. Its cognate antigen is unknown. A multiplex PCR was run with 60 Vbeta primers and 13 Jbeta primers. Clones were read by immunoSEQ multiplex PCR, and TCRdb kept only the in-frame ones, dropping some. The table includes under 200,000 clones, around 77% detected once. Germline-derived CDR1 and CDR2 are MDHEN and SYDVKM. The CDR3 has 15 residues. V was pared by 3 bases and J by 2 bases, with 13 bases between. The TCR comes from a man between 60 and 75 years old in good health and CMV-seronegative. Sequencing was done on a sample of PBMCs. The chain carries TRBV28 and TRBJ1-2, with a tentative D call TRBD1 (5 bases). CDR3 in DNA: TGTGCCAGCAGTTTGGCAGGGAACTCAAACTATGGCTACACCTTC. This encodes CASSLAGNSNYGYTF.